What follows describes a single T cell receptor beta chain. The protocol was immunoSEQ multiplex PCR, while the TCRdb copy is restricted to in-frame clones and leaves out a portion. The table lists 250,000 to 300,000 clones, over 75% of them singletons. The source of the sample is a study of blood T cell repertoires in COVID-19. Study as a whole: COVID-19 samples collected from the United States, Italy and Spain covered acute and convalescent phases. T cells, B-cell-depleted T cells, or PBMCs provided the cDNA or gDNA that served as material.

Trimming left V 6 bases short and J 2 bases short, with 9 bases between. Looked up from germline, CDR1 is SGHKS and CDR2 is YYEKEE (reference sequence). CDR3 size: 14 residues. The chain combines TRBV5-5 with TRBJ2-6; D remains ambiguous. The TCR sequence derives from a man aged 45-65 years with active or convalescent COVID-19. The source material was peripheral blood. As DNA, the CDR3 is TGTGCCAGCACCCGGAGACCTGGGGCCAACGTCCTGACTTTC. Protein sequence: CASTRRPGANVLTF.